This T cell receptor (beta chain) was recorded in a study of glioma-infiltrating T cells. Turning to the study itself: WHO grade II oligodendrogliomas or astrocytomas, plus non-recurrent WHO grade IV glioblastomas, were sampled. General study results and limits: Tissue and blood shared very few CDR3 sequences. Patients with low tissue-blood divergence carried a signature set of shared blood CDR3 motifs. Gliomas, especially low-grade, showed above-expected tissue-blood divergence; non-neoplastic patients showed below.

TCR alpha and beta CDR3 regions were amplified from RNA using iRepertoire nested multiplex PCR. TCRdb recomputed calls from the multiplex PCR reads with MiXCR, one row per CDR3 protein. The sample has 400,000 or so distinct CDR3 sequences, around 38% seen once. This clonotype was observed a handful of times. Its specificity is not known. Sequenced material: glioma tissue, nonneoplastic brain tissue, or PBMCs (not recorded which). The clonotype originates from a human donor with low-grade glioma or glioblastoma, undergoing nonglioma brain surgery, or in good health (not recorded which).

CDR3 loop: CASSFGAGSTDTQYF. The CDR3 region has the DNA TGCGCCAGCAGCTTCGGAGCGGGGAGCACAGATACGCAGTATTTT. The chain is built from TRBV5-1 and TRBJ2-3; 7 nucleotides match TRBD2. CDR1 SGHRS and CDR2 YFSETQ come from the germline V gene. The CDR3 runs 15 residues. V dropped 2 bases and J dropped 0; count of bases not matched to a gene: 3.